The TCR beta chain under discussion was sequenced for a study of post-analysis software for immune sequencing data. The TCR beta cDNA libraries contained unique molecular identifiers. TCRdb re-derived calls from the PCR reads in MiXCR, one entry per CDR3 protein. The table has 350,000 to 500,000 distinct CDR3 sequences, roughly 38% seen once; the top ten hold approximately 7.6%. The clonotype was recovered from a girl aged 2-15 years with multiple sclerosis. Sequenced: blood.

This chain's CDR3 is CSVVGGGSDIQYF. CDR3 in DNA: TGCAGCGTTGTTGGAGGTGGCTCAGACATTCAGTACTTC. The chain has TRBV29-1 and TRBJ2-4; maybe TRBD2 (5 bases). The CDR3 covers 13 residues. V shed 4 bases and J shed 8 bases, with 15 bases lying between them. The germline CDR1 and CDR2 sequences are SQVTM and ANQGSEA. The full variable domain, in which reference TRBV29-1 and TRBJ2-4 provide the parts outside the CDR3, is SAVISQKPSRDICQRGTSLTIQCQVDSQVTMMFWYRQQPGQSLTLIATANQGSEATYESGFVIDKFPISRPNLTFSTLTVSNMSPEDSSIYLCSVVGGGSDIQYFGAGTRLSVL.